This passage covers 22 T cell receptor beta chains from one sample sequenced in a study of tissue T cells after allogeneic stem cell transplantation. The time point denotes: mouse harvest day 14 after allogeneic transplant. Mouse grafts combined 10^7 T-cell-depleted bone marrow cells with 10^6 splenic CD5+ T cells. Assay used: immunoSEQ multiplex PCR; TCRdb lists only in-frame clones, some missing. The sample records approximately 4,400 clones, 49% being singletons. Material for sequencing was lymph node tissue. The origin of the receptors is a female BALB/c mouse given C57BL/6 T cells with graft-versus-host disease after an allogeneic hematopoietic cell transplant.

This clone was seen a single time. Germline and genes here are mouse. Read sequence stops 1 residue before the CDR3 end, and the germline J gene provides the missing end. The rearrangement joins TRBV12-1 to TRBJ1-1; a possible D gene is TRBD1 (6 bases). The germline gives CDR1 SGHSN, CDR2 HYEKVE. With 2 bases removed from V and 11 bases from J, the gap between germline ends came to 11 bases. The CDR3 is 11 amino acids. CDR3 sequence: CASSRGRGVFF. The part of the CDR3 DNA that was read is TGTGCCAGCTCTCGCGGGAGGGGGGTCTTC.

This clone was observed a handful of times. Gene and germline names: mouse. The read halts 1 residue ahead of the CDR3 end, with the missing end drawn from the germline J gene. The rearrangement uses TRBV13-1 and TRBJ2-7, with TRBD1 as a possible D gene (6 bases). This CDR3 has 9 residues. Germline CDR1 is NSHNY and CDR2 is SYGAGN. The part of the CDR3 DNA that was read is TGTGGCGCAGGGGATGAACAGTAC. It encodes CGAGDEQY. Given in full, the CDR3 is CGAGDEQYF.

In this sample, this clone turned up a few times. Genes here carry mouse names. The observed sequence ends 1 residue before the CDR3 terminus, with the missing tail filled in from the germline J gene. This chain links TRBV29 with TRBJ1-2, with D possibly being TRBD1 (5 bases). CDR3 length equals 13 residues. Per the germline V gene, CDR1 is MSHET and CDR2 is SYDVDS. The V gene lost 6 bases and the J gene lost 0 bases, with 8 bases spanning the gap. This CDR3 is CASSGQTNSDYTF. CDR3 bases read: TGTGCTAGCAGCGGACAAACAAACTCCGACTACACC.

A single count supports this clone. Mouse gene names apply. The sequence runs out 1 residue before the end of the CDR3; the remainder is reconstructed from the germline J gene. This chain joins TRBV3 and TRBJ2-5; 7 nucleotides agree with TRBD2. This CDR3 is 14 amino acids long. Germline CDR1 reads SNHLY; CDR2 reads FYNGKV (reference sequence). J gave up 3 bases and V 1 base, and 1 base lay outside the gene matches. The CDR3 sequence: CASSLGGGQDTQYF. CDR3 bases read: TGTGCCAGCAGCTTAGGGGGGGGGCAAGACACCCAGTAC.

With regard to this clone: Gene and germline names: mouse. The read ends 1 residue shy of where the CDR3 ends; the end is completed using the germline J gene. The genes are TRBV14 and TRBJ2-7; tentative D call: TRBD2 (6 bases). The V gene lost 4 bases and the J gene lost 0 bases, with 8 bases spanning the gap. Germline V CDR1 and CDR2: SGHDT, FRDEAV. This CDR3 spans 13 amino acids. The CDR3: CASSRDYSYEQYF. The covered CDR3 bases are TGTGCCAGCAGTCGGGACTACTCCTATGAACAGTAC.

Comment on this clone: Gene labels here are mouse ones. From the germline J gene comes the end of the CDR3, since the read stops 1 residue before it. The rearrangement joins TRBV13-3 to TRBJ2-7; D unresolved. Germline V lookup: CDR1 NNHDY, CDR2 SYVADS. The V end lost 9 bases, the J end lost 3 bases, and 10 bases lay between the germline ends. The CDR3 spans 11 residues. The CDR3 DNA, read in part, is TGTGCCACAGAAGGGCTCTATGAACAGTAC. Translated, it gives CATEGLYEQY. The entire CDR3 protein reads CATEGLYEQYF.

As for this clone: Mouse names are used for the genes. The CDR3 region is CASSRDLVNQDTQYF. The sequenced part of the CDR3 DNA is TGTGCTAGCAGTAGAGATCTGGTTAACCAAGACACCCAGTAC. V gene TRBV17 combines with J gene TRBJ2-5; no clear D gene. Coverage ceases 1 residue before the CDR3 finishes, and the germline J gene fills in the end. CDR1 and CDR2 from the germline V gene are MNHDT and YYDKIL. V was clipped by 0 bases and J by 0 bases, with 7 bases between them. CDR3 size: 15 residues.

This clone came up a few times. The gene names here belong to mouse. This chain's CDR3 is CASSQGLGYEQYF. The CDR3 DNA, read in part, is TGTGCAAGCAGCCAGGGACTGGGGTATGAACAGTAC. The chain couples TRBV16 to TRBJ2-7, with 10 positions matching TRBD2. The observed sequence ends 1 residue before the CDR3 terminus, with the missing tail filled in from the germline J gene. The CDR3 runs 13 residues. The germline CDR1 and CDR2 sequences are SGHSA and FRNQAP. V was clipped by 5 bases and J by 4 bases; unmatched bases: 2. The full variable domain, with the rest looked up from reference TRBV16 and TRBJ2-7, is NAGVIQTPRHKVTGKGQEATLWCEPISGHSAVFWYRQTIVQGLEFLTYFRNQAPIDDSGMPKERFSAQMPNQSHSTLKIQSTQPQDSAVYLCASSQGLGYEQYFGPGTRLTVL.

As regards this clone: The germline and genes are mouse ones. The read is 1 residue too short to cover the CDR3 end, so that end is filled in from the germline J gene. This sequence joins TRBV3 and TRBJ2-2; the match to TRBD2 covers 10 bases. In germline, CDR1 is SNHLY, CDR2 FYNGKV (reference sequence). The ends lost 5 bases at V and 3 bases at J; junction bases unmatched: 3. CDR3 length: 15 amino acids. The CDR3: CASSRTGGDTGQLYF. Incomplete CDR3 DNA: TGTGCCAGCAGCAGGACTGGGGGAGACACCGGGCAGCTCTAC. Full variable domain (missing parts from reference TRBV3 and TRBJ2-2): GPKVLQIPSHQIIDMGQMVTLNCDPVSNHLYFYWYKQILGQQMEFLVNFYNGKVMEKSKLFKDQFSVERPDGSYFTLKIQPTALEDSAVYFCASSRTGGDTGQLYFGEGSKLTVL.

This clone is large within its sample. Gene labels here are mouse ones. The missing CDR3 end, 1 residue past where the read stops, is filled in from the germline J gene. The chain joins TRBV3 to TRBJ2-1; 8 bases match TRBD2. V lost 6 bases and J lost 3; bases outside the gene matches: 4. The germline V gene encodes CDR1 SNHLY and CDR2 FYNGKV (reference sequence). The CDR3 has 14 amino acids. The CDR3 bases that were read are TGTGCCAGCAGTCAGACTGGGGTCTATGCTGAGCAGTTC. Protein sequence: CASSQTGVYAEQF. The entire CDR3 reads CASSQTGVYAEQFF.

In the case of this clone: Germline and genes here are mouse. The CDR3 end falls 1 residue outside the read, so it is completed with the germline J gene. Other DNA sequences in the same sample also yield this CDR3. The gene calls are TRBV1 and TRBJ1-1; 7 bases are a match to TRBD1. Per the germline V gene, CDR1 is NSQYPW and CDR2 is LRSPGD (reference sequence). V trimming: 2 bases; J trimming: 1 base; junction bases outside the gene matches: 1. The CDR3 spans 14 residues. The DNA read from the CDR3 is TGCACCTGCAGTGCACGGGACAGAAACACAGAAGTCTTC. Encoded protein: CTCSARDRNTEVF. The entire CDR3 is CTCSARDRNTEVFF.

About this clone: The gene symbols are mouse symbols. Read coverage stops 1 residue before the CDR3 terminus; the germline J gene supplies the remainder. The chain combines TRBV20 with TRBJ1-6; D might be TRBD1 (5 bases). TRBJ1-6 is classed as an ORF, of uncertain function. V was trimmed by 0 bases and J by 6 bases, leaving 12 bases between them. Germline CDR1 GFQATS, CDR2 STVNSAI. The CDR3 consists of 15 residues. The CDR3 protein is CGARDELRGNSPLYF. Partial CDR3 DNA: TGTGGTGCTAGGGATGAGTTGAGGGGTAATTCGCCCCTCTAC.

Regarding this clone: Each gene name is a mouse one. The CDR3 extends 1 residue past the end of the read, so its final part is completed from the germline J gene. This chain links TRBV3 with TRBJ2-5; D gene unclear. The CDR3 totals 12 residues. Germline V gene sequence: CDR1 SNHLY, CDR2 FYNGKV (reference sequence). V dropped 3 bases and J dropped 4 bases, with 5 bases sitting between them. The CDR3 here is CASSFREDTQYF. The sequenced CDR3 bases are TGTGCCAGCAGCTTCCGGGAAGACACCCAGTAC.

Comment on this clone: Gene names are mouse gene names. CDR3 DNA (partial): TGTGCTAGCAGAGTCCGGGACTGGGGGGGGGATGAACAGTAC. Its protein is CASRVRDWGGDEQY. The entire CDR3 sequence reads CASRVRDWGGDEQYF. The chain employs TRBV17 and TRBJ2-7; 13 positions match TRBD2. Sequencing ends 1 residue short of the CDR3 end; the germline J gene provides the rest. Trimming removed 6 bases from V and 5 bases from J; junction bases left unmatched: 7. Per the germline V gene, CDR1 is MNHDT and CDR2 is YYDKIL. The CDR3 is made up of 15 amino acids.

Turning to this clone: The gene names here belong to mouse. Read coverage stops 1 residue before the CDR3 terminus; the germline J gene supplies the remainder. The chain links TRBV1 to TRBJ1-1; no firm D call. There are 12 residues in the CDR3. The germline CDR1 and CDR2 sequences are NSQYPW and LRSPGD (reference sequence). Trimming stripped 1 base from V and 4 bases from J, with 4 bases between. Incomplete CDR3 DNA: TGCACCTGCAGTGCAGTAGTCACAGAAGTCTTC. Encoded protein: CTCSAVVTEVF. The full-length CDR3 reads as CTCSAVVTEVFF. Filled out from reference TRBV1 and TRBJ1-1, the complete variable domain reads VTLLEQNPRWRLVPRGQAVNLRCILKNSQYPWMSWYQQDLQKQLQWLFTLRSPGDKEVKSLPGADYLATRVTDTELRLQVANMSQGRTLYCTCSAVVTEVFFGKGTRLTVV.

Only a few counts were recorded for this clone. These gene names are mouse names. The read terminates 1 residue ahead of where the CDR3 ends, so the germline J gene completes it. The chain recombines TRBV19 with TRBJ1-3; 10 nucleotides agree with TRBD1. The CDR3 runs to 15 residues. V gave up 3 bases and J gave up 3 bases; unmatched junction bases: 3. CDR1 FNHDT and CDR2 SITEND come from the germline V gene (reference sequence). The CDR3 spells CASSTTGGGGNTLYF. Partial CDR3 DNA: TGTGCCAGCAGTACGACAGGGGGCGGTGGAAATACGCTCTAT.

As concerns this clone: The gene names here belong to mouse. Read data end 1 residue before the CDR3 end; the end is taken from the germline J gene. The rearrangement links TRBV31 to TRBJ1-5; 7 bases are a match to TRBD1. CDR3 length equals 14 residues. Germline CDR1 reads GKSSPN; CDR2 reads SITVG. Trimming at V came to 1 base and at J to 1 base, leaving 1 base not matched to a gene. Partial CDR3 DNA: TGTGCCTGGAGTCGGGACAGAAACAACCAGGCTCCGCTT. Translated: CAWSRDRNNQAPL. The full CDR3 protein reads CAWSRDRNNQAPLF.

Of note for this clone: Any gene name here is a mouse gene name. The read falls 1 residue short of the CDR3 end, and the missing part is taken from the germline J gene. V usage is TRBV16 and J usage is TRBJ1-3, with 9 nucleotides matching TRBD1. Germline assignment: CDR1 SGHSA and CDR2 FRNQAP. CDR3 length: 15 amino acids. V gave up 5 bases and J gave up 2 bases; unmatched junction bases: 4. The CDR3 bases that were read are TGTGCAAGCAGCCTGGACAGGGGCCCTGGAAATACGCTCTAT. Its translation is CASSLDRGPGNTLY. The complete CDR3 sequence is CASSLDRGPGNTLYF.

With respect to this clone: Any gene name here is a mouse gene name. The read terminates 1 residue before the CDR3 end, so the remaining end is supplied by the germline J gene. This chain uses TRBV2 with TRBJ2-5; D gene uncertain. V lost 2 bases to trimming and J lost 5 bases, with 5 bases between them. From germline, CDR1 is LGHNA and CDR2 YSYQKL. CDR3 length equals 12 residues. The sequenced part of the CDR3 DNA is TGTGCCAGCAGCCAAAGTGTAGACACCCAGTAC. Its translation: CASSQSVDTQY. From start to end, the CDR3 is CASSQSVDTQYF.

This clone is judged medium-sized. Genes and germline are mouse. The read stops 1 residue short of the end of the CDR3; the missing end is completed from the germline J gene. This rearrangement joins TRBV19 to TRBJ1-4; unclear D gene. V was trimmed by 0 bases and J by 0 bases, leaving 6 bases between them. The CDR3 length is 15 residues. Germline lookup yields CDR1 FNHDT and CDR2 SITEND (reference sequence). The sequenced CDR3 bases are TGTGCCAGCAGTATAGGGGCAATTTCCAACGAAAGATTATTT. Protein sequence: CASSIGAISNERLF. The entire CDR3 sequence reads CASSIGAISNERLFF.

This clone qualifies as medium-sized. The gene names given are mouse names. The DNA ends 1 residue before the CDR3 does, and the rest of the CDR3 is filled in from the germline J gene. The chain recombines TRBV26 with TRBJ1-5, with D possibly matching TRBD1 (5 bases). Deletions cut 4 bases from V and 0 bases from J, with 7 bases between. Germline CDR1 and CDR2: KGHPV and FQNQEV (reference sequence). The CDR3 sequence is 14 residues long. The CDR3 loop is CASSPQVNNQAPLF. Partial CDR3 DNA: TGTGCCAGCAGTCCACAGGTTAACAACCAGGCTCCGCTT.

For this clone: Gene names and germline match the mouse. The sequenced fragment ends 1 residue before the CDR3 boundary, so the rest is inferred from the germline J gene. The chain uses TRBV31 and TRBJ1-2; the match to TRBD1 covers 8 bases. Germline V gives CDR1 GKSSPN, CDR2 SITVG. Losses at the gene ends were 0 bases for V and 3 bases for J; bases not matched to a gene: 6. This CDR3 has 15 amino acids. The CDR3 here is CAWSLIPGGDSDYTF. The sequenced part of the CDR3 DNA is TGTGCCTGGAGTCTAATTCCAGGGGGCGACTCCGACTACACC.